Listed here are 2 T cell receptor beta chains from one sample, sequenced in a study of cytomegalovirus exposure and HLA in healthy donors. Primers for the PCR totalled 60 Vbeta and 13 Jbeta. The repertoire was sequenced with immunoSEQ multiplex PCR; TCRdb's copy has only in-frame clones and lacks some. The listing contains about 110,000 clones. Sequenced: PBMCs. These receptors were taken from a middle-aged man in good health and CMV-seronegative.

The CDR3 nucleotides read TGTGCCAGCAGCGTAGTGACGGGAGGTACGCAGTATTTT. Translating it yields CASSVVTGGTQYF. The chain uses TRBV9 and TRBJ2-3; 7 positions agree with TRBD2. Germline lookup yields CDR1 SGDLS and CDR2 YYNGEE. This CDR3 is 13 amino acids long. Losses at the gene ends were 0 bases for V and 8 bases for J; bases not matched to a gene: 3.

The chain links TRBV5-1 to TRBJ2-1, with D possibly being TRBD2 (5 bases). Germline values: CDR1 SGHRS, CDR2 YFSETQ. This CDR3 region has 15 residues. The V gene lost 0 bases and the J gene lost 0 bases, with 7 bases spanning the gap. The CDR3 DNA follows: TGCGCCAGCAGCTTGGGGGGAGTCTCCTACAATGAGCAGTTCTTC. Amino acids: CASSLGGVSYNEQFF. Using reference TRBV5-1 and TRBJ2-1 for the parts outside the CDR3, the full variable domain is KAGVTQTPRYLIKTRGQQVTLSCSPISGHRSVSWYQQTPGQGLQFLFEYFSETQRNKGNFPGRFSGRQFSNSRSEMNVSTLELGDSALYLCASSLGGVSYNEQFFGPGTRLTVL.